These 28 T cell receptor beta chains originate from one sample sequenced in a study of tumor-infiltrating lymphocytes in primary liver carcinoma. Constant-region priming of around 530 ng total RNA yielded TCR beta cDNA. Nested multiplex PCR, run for three rounds with slightly modified ARM-PCR, yielded TCR beta libraries. Running ten to eleven cycles apiece, the first two PCR rounds relied on TRBV1-TRBV30 forward primers together with a C-beta reverse primer. Each CDR3 protein is one row after TCRdb ran MiXCR on the multiplex PCR reads. This table has about 78,000 distinct CDR3 sequences, over 55% appearing once. Scientists recovered RNA and DNA together from approximately 20-30 mg of unsorted bulk tissue. The sample was liver tumor tissue from sampling region 4. Subset: tumor region T4, right-lateral pole. The receptors come from a woman between 55 and 75 years old with primary liver carcinoma and hepatitis B virus infection.

V is TRBV29-1 and J is TRBJ2-1; perhaps TRBD2 as D (6 bases). V gave up 6 bases and J gave up 7 bases, with 16 bases separating them. Looked up from germline, CDR1 is SQVTM and CDR2 is ANQGSEA. This CDR3 contains 13 residues. Here the CDR3 DNA reads TGCAGCGTCCCAAGGGGTGGAGGGAATGAGCAGTTCTTC. This gives the protein CSVPRGGGNEQFF.

The chain links TRBV11-2 to TRBJ2-1; perhaps TRBD2 as D (7 bases). Germline-derived CDR1 and CDR2 are SGHAT and FQNNGV. V shed 5 bases and J shed 16 bases, with 33 bases lying between them. The CDR3 contains 17 residues. CDR3 region: CASSRRLVGGPGDGQFF. CDR3 nucleotides: TGTGCCAGCAGCAGGAGACTAGTGGGGGGGCCGGGGGATGGGCAATTCTTC.

A note on this clonotype: This CDR3 is missing its conserved last phenylalanine or tryptophan, likely due to a read error. The DNA is left out, because the CDR3 cannot be placed on it with certainty; the CDR3 is given as TCRdb lists it. This chain joins TRBV29-1 and TRBJ1-1; the DNA was not compared with TRBD1, the D call given in the table. The CDR3 is 13 residues long, counting both termini. The germline V gene encodes CDR1 SQVTM and CDR2 ANQGSEA. The chain's CDR3 is CSVETGRNTEALC.

The chain couples TRBV20-1 to TRBJ2-1, with TRBD2 matching over 8 bases. CDR1 and CDR2 (germline): DFQATT, SNEGSKA (reference sequence). The CDR3 has 13 residues. CDR3: CTAPGVAGLGQFF. In DNA form, the CDR3 reads TGCACTGCCCCCGGGGTAGCGGGACTCGGCCAGTTCTTC.

On this clonotype itself: As the CDR3 is not closed by the conserved phenylalanine or tryptophan, this likely results from a read error. J is TRBJ1-5 and V is TRBV6-6; the D gene is possibly TRBD1 (6 bases). The CDR3 consists of 15 residues. Germline-derived CDR1 and CDR2 are MNHNY and SVGAGI (reference sequence). The V end lost 2 bases, the J end lost 10 bases, and 18 bases lay between the germline ends. This CDR3 is CASSYGSGVRQPQHI. The CDR3 nucleotides are TGTGCCAGCAGTTACGGCTCAGGGGTCAGGCAACCCCAGCATATT.

On this clonotype itself: Its ends do not fully match the called genes, so a read error is possible. The J gene is TRBJ2-2, the V gene TRBV10-2; D might be TRBD2 (5 bases). Germline values: CDR1 WSHSY, CDR2 SAAADI. The CDR3 has 16 residues. This chain's CDR3 is CASNRPEGFDTGELFF. DNA of the CDR3: TGCGCCAGCAATCGACCGGAAGGGTTCGACACCGGGGAGTTGTTTTTT.

Regarding this clonotype: One junction end does not reproduce the germline sequence, and a read error may be involved. This CDR3 is CASSLRQRVGESHF. The CDR3 region has the DNA TGTGCCAGTAGCTTAAGGCAGCGTGTGGGAGAGTCTCACTTT. The chain is built from TRBV11-1 and TRBJ2-3; tentative D call: TRBD2 (5 bases). CDR3 length: 14 amino acids. Germline lookup yields CDR1 SGHAT and CDR2 FQDESV (reference sequence).

As regards this clonotype: Because the CDR3 is missing its conserved closing phenylalanine or tryptophan, this is likely a read error. V is TRBV4-1 and J is TRBJ1-6; D is ambiguous. The CDR3 totals 14 residues. The germline CDR1 and CDR2 sequences are MGHRA and YSYEKL. V was pared by 1 base and J by 6 bases, with 7 bases between. This CDR3 is CASSQGRSNSPLHS. The CDR3 bases are TGCGCCAGCAGCCAAGGCCGATCTAATTCACCCCTCCACTCT.

Remarks on this clonotype: The junction departs from germline at one end; a sequencing error may be responsible. The rearrangement links TRBV5-5 to TRBJ2-2; TRBD1 is a possible D gene (5 bases). CDR3 length equals 15 residues. Per the germline V gene, CDR1 is SGHKS and CDR2 is YYEKEE (reference sequence). Written as DNA, the CDR3 is TGTGCCAACAGCTTGTTTATGCAGGGTACCGGGGAGCTGTTTTTT. It codes for CANSLFMQGTGELFF.

There are many counts of this clonotype. The chain uses TRBV6-1 and TRBJ2-5, with D maybe TRBD1 (6 bases). Deletions cut 6 bases from V and 1 base from J, with 15 bases between. The germline CDR1 and CDR2 sequences are MNHNS and SASEGT. The CDR3 is 15 amino acids. This CDR3 is CASRRNPDSQETQYF. DNA for the CDR3: TGTGCCAGCAGACGAAATCCGGACAGCCAAGAGACCCAGTACTTC.

For this clonotype: A much larger clone sits a single nucleotide away, making a read error possible. This rearrangement joins TRBV28 to TRBJ1-1, with D maybe TRBD1 (5 bases). Deletions cut 4 bases from V and 0 bases from J, with 15 bases between. CDR1 MDHEN and CDR2 SYDVKM come from the germline V gene. This CDR3 comprises 16 residues. CDR3 coding DNA: TGTGCCAGCAGTTGGAGTTTGGGGGGTGTGAACACTGAAGCTTTCTTT. Translated: CASSWSLGGVNTEAFF.

The rearrangement links TRBV11-2 to TRBJ2-7, with D perhaps assigned TRBD1 or TRBD2 (6 bases each). The V and J ends lost 1 base and 9 bases respectively, with 22 bases between them. Germline V lookup: CDR1 SGHAT, CDR2 FQNNGV. There are 16 residues in the CDR3. The CDR3 sequence is CASSLATGAGGCVQYF. The CDR3 DNA sequence: TGTGCCAGCAGCTTAGCGACGGGGGCAGGAGGCTGCGTGCAGTACTTC.

Worth noting for this clonotype: This may be a read error, as it is one base from a much larger clone. V usage is TRBV19 and J usage is TRBJ2-7, with 12 positions matching TRBD2. Germline CDR1 LNHDA, CDR2 SQIVND (reference sequence). The CDR3 loop spans 14 amino acids. The CDR3 nucleotides read TGTGTCAGCCCGACTAGCGGGAGACCCTACGAGCAGTACTTC. Its translation is CVSPTSGRPYEQYF.

By share of the sample, this clonotype is medium-sized. The chain uses TRBV11-3 and TRBJ1-1; D is possibly TRBD1 (5 bases). Deletions cut 2 bases from V and 3 bases from J, with 13 bases between. The CDR3 spans 15 residues. CDR1 is SGHNT and CDR2 is YENEEA in the germline V gene. The CDR3 coding sequence is TGTGCCAGCAGCTTATTGGGTCGGGGGTACACTGAAGCTTTCTTT. Its protein is CASSLLGRGYTEAFF.

Comment on this clonotype: One end of the junction is discordant with germline, which a read error may explain. The chain recombines TRBV12-3 or TRBV12-4 with TRBJ1-2, with D possibly being TRBD1 (5 bases). The CDR3 totals 15 residues. This chain's CDR3 is CASSLGQITYYGHTF. The CDR3 nucleotides read TGTGCCAGCAGTTTGGGGCAGATAACATACTATGGCCACACCTTC.

As to this clonotype: This could be a read error, since a much larger clone is one nucleotide away. This chain uses TRBV7-8 with TRBJ2-5; D is perhaps TRBD2 (6 bases). This CDR3 comprises 17 residues. Germline V gene data show CDR1 as SGHVS and CDR2 as FQNEAQ. V lost 2 bases, J lost 1 base, and 17 bases lay in between. In DNA form, the CDR3 reads TGTGCCAGCAGCTTATGTGGCAGGGCGGGGACCCAAGAGACCCAGTACTTC. Protein: CASSLCGRAGTQETQYF.

About this clonotype: Since a much larger clone is just one base distant, this may be a read error. V usage is TRBV30 and J usage is TRBJ2-3, with D possibly being TRBD2 (5 bases). The CDR3 is 15 amino acids. V lost 0 bases, J lost 2 bases, and 12 bases lay in between. The germline gives CDR1 GTSNPN, CDR2 SVGIG (reference sequence). The CDR3 nucleotides are TGTGCCTGGAGTGTAACGGCTAGCTTCACAGATACGCAGTATTTT. Translating gives CAWSVTASFTDTQYF.

In its sample, this clonotype was seen once. Without the conserved terminal phenylalanine or tryptophan, this CDR3 likely stems from a read error. The chain recombines TRBV28 with TRBJ1-1; 7 bases are a match to TRBD1. Germline CDR1 MDHEN, CDR2 SYDVKM. This CDR3 has 13 residues. Losses at the gene ends were 3 bases for V and 7 bases for J; bases not matched to a gene: 5. The CDR3 sequence: CASSFPGDSEAFS. In DNA form, the CDR3 reads TGTGCCAGCAGTTTCCCAGGGGACAGTGAAGCTTTCTCC.

The chain employs TRBV10-1 and TRBJ2-4, with D possibly matching TRBD1 (6 bases). V lost 9 bases and J lost 4, with 25 bases in between. Germline lookup yields CDR1 WNHNN and CDR2 SYGVQD (reference sequence). The CDR3 runs 17 residues. The CDR3 sequence: CASRRQDPPHLKNIQYF. In DNA form, the CDR3 reads TGCGCCAGTAGGAGACAGGACCCGCCACACCTTAAAAACATTCAGTACTTC.

In regard to this clonotype: The junction shows a germline mismatch at one end, possibly a read error. V usage is TRBV11-2 and J usage is TRBJ2-1, with a weak D call TRBD1 (6 bases). The CDR3 loop spans 15 amino acids. Per germline, CDR1 SGHAT and CDR2 FQNNGV. The CDR3: CASSLPGSWDNEQFF. The CDR3 nucleotides are TGCGCCAGCAGCTTGCCGGGATCATGGGACAATGAGCAATTCTTC.

This clonotype was seen once. A much more abundant neighbour one base away suggests this may be a read error. The chain couples TRBV28 to TRBJ2-5; 7 bases fit TRBD1. CDR1 and CDR2 from the germline V gene are MDHEN and SYDVKM. The CDR3 consists of 15 residues. V shed 4 bases and J 2 bases; nucleotides not matched to a gene: 7. The CDR3 is CASSYSGTAQETQYF. The CDR3 DNA reads TGTGCCAGCAGTTATTCCGGGACAGCACAAGAGACCCAGTACTTC.

For this clonotype: An end of the junction does not agree with germline; a read error may underlie this. This chain joins TRBV5-1 and TRBJ2-5, with TRBD2 matching 7 bases. This CDR3 has 15 amino acids. Germline V gives CDR1 SGHRS, CDR2 YFSETQ. The CDR3 is CARSLMRENGETQYF. CDR3 sequence (DNA): TGCGCCCGCAGCTTGATGCGGGAGAACGGGGAGACCCAATACTTC. The whole variable domain, remainder taken from reference TRBV5-1 and TRBJ2-5, is KAGVTQTPRYLIKTRGQQVTLSCSPISGHRSVSWYQQTPGQGLQFLFEYFSETQRNKGNFPGRFSGRQFSNSRSEMNVSTLELGDSALYLCARSLMRENGETQYFGPGTRLLVL.

This clonotype was seen ten or more times. The rearrangement joins TRBV28 to TRBJ2-1; TRBD1 matches 7 bases. Germline V gives CDR1 MDHEN, CDR2 SYDVKM. V shed 5 bases and J 11 bases; nucleotides not matched to a gene: 15. There are 15 residues in the CDR3. The CDR3 DNA reads as TGTGCCAGCAGTCTCCGGTCCAGGGGGTCAATGCAGCAGTTCTTC. This sequence encodes CASSLRSRGSMQQFF.

In regard to this clonotype: Sequence at one end of the junction differs from germline and may be a read error. The V and J genes are TRBV29-1 and TRBJ2-1, with a weak D call TRBD1 (7 bases). The CDR3 is 15 amino acids. Germline lookup yields CDR1 SQVTM and CDR2 ANQGSEA. CDR3 amino acids: CSVRRGATIYNEQFF. The CDR3 DNA sequence: TGTAGCGTTCGCAGGGGGGCTACCATCTACAATGAGCAGTTCTTC.

Comments on this clonotype: A junction boundary mismatches the germline segment, possibly from a read error. The chain links TRBV11-2 to TRBJ1-2; 7 bases are a match to TRBD1. Germline CDR1 SGHAT, CDR2 FQNNGV. This CDR3 contains 14 residues. The CDR3, as DNA: TGTGCCATCAGCTTAAACAGGGGATTCTATGACTACGCCTTC. It codes for CAISLNRGFYDYAF.

This clonotype was counted many times. The CDR3: CASIPLQGHTEAFF. As DNA, the CDR3 is TGTGCCAGCATTCCCCTACAGGGTCATACTGAAGCTTTCTTT. V is TRBV28 and J is TRBJ1-1; D possibly corresponds to TRBD1 (6 bases). CDR3 size: 14 residues. From germline, CDR1 is MDHEN and CDR2 SYDVKM. Between the trimmed V and J ends, which lost 7 bases and 5 bases, there was a span of 17 bases. Complete variable domain (other parts from reference TRBV28 and TRBJ1-1): DVKVTQSSRYLVKRTGEKVFLECVQDMDHENMFWYRQDPGLGLRLIYFSYDVKMKEKGDIPEGYSVSREKKERFSLILESASTNQTSMYLCASIPLQGHTEAFFGQGTRLTVV.

J is TRBJ1-2 and V is TRBV10-3; D unresolved. With 4 bases removed from V and 10 bases from J, the gap between germline ends came to 16 bases. The CDR3 is 13 amino acids. CDR1 is ENHRY, CDR2 SYGVKD, per germline. This chain's CDR3 is CAISGSNQVAYTF. The CDR3 DNA follows: TGTGCCATCAGTGGGTCGAATCAAGTGGCCTACACCTTC.

Worth noting for this clonotype: This may stem from a read error, because a much larger clone lies one nucleotide away. V usage is TRBV28 and J usage is TRBJ2-3, with TRBD1 identical over 7 bases. Germline-derived CDR1 and CDR2 are MDHEN and SYDVKM. The CDR3 is 15 amino acids. CDR3 in amino acids: CASSLSGTEADTRYF. In nucleotides, the CDR3 is TGTGCCAGCAGTTTATCGGGGACAGAGGCAGATACGCGGTATTTT.